The source of this TCR beta chain is a study of T cell responses to AZD1222 COVID-19 vaccine. Study-wide results and limits: Elevations in Spike-specific TCR breadth and depth followed administration of two AZD1222 doses. Unmutated regions of variants are reportedly targeted by nearly half of spike-specific TCRs. Researchers report vaccine-associated CD4 TCRs spanning spike, with dominance at 160-218 and 743-854. Possibly, clonal diversity was underestimated; donors were largely white British and included more females.

As to this clone: The antigen remains undetermined.

TCRdb's table, derived via immunoSEQ multiplex PCR, lists solely in-frame clones and lacks some. In the table there are fewer than 110,000 clones, roughly 91% of which are singletons. CDR3 length: 12 amino acids. Per the germline V gene, CDR1 is LNHDA and CDR2 is SQIVND (reference sequence). Trimming pared 5 bases from V and 3 bases from J, leaving 6 bases between. The source of this sequence is an adult in good health. The sequencing here drew on peripheral blood, taken on day 0 of AZD1222 vaccination. The chain is built from TRBV19 and TRBJ2-3, with D uncertain. This CDR3 reads CASSPRTDTQYF. CDR3 in DNA: TGTGCCAGTAGTCCTCGAACAGATACGCAGTATTTT.